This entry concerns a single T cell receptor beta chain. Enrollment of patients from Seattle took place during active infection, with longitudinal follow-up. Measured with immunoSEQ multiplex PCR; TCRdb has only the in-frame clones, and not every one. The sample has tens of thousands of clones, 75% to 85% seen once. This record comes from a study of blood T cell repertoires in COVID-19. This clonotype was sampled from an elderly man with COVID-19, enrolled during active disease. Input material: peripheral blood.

The CDR3 DNA follows: TGTGCCAGCAGGGACAACTCCAGGGTATATGGCTACACCTTC. The encoded protein is CASRDNSRVYGYTF. The chain joins TRBV2 to TRBJ1-2; D is perhaps TRBD1 (5 bases). Germline CDR1 and CDR2: SNHLY and FYNNEI. The CDR3 totals 14 residues. Trimming shortened V by 6 bases and J by 5 bases, and 16 bases separated the two germline ends.